This T cell receptor (beta chain) comes out of a study of regulatory T cells in long-lasting Graves disease. Across the whole study: Antithyroid drugs had been given to newly diagnosed Graves' patients for under 3 months.

The CDR3 has 12 amino acids. The germline V gene has CDR1 SQVTM and CDR2 ANQGSEA. Losses at the gene ends were 6 bases for V and 5 bases for J; bases not matched to a gene: 7. A remark on this clonotype: Its antigen is currently unknown.

Regarding the study as a whole: TRBV28, TRBJ1-2 and TRBJ2-5 emerged as the favored segments in persistent disease.

Researchers made TCR beta libraries by using iRepertoire HTBI primers and running Arm-PCR on CDR3 regions. Original data processing: Overall, samples carried around 60 TRBV and some 15 TRBJ segments. A single record per CDR3 protein comes from TCRdb applying MiXCR to the multiplex PCR reads. The V and J calls were not made by the authors but by TCRdb's processing. The sample has fewer than 400,000 distinct CDR3 sequences; under 20% are singletons. Time point described: newly diagnosed GD, antithyroid drugs for less than 3 months. Following extraction of RNA from PBMCs, that RNA was used to make the TCR library. Graves' disease diagnosis used American Thyroid Association guidelines.

The material sequenced was peripheral blood mononuclear cells (PBMCs), taken at new diagnosis, from a patient treated with antithyroid drugs. The rearrangement uses TRBV29-1 and TRBJ2-7; TRBD1 matches 7 bases. The clonotype was recovered from a female donor with Graves disease. In DNA, the CDR3 is TGCAGCGTCCGACAGGGCCCCCACGAGCAGTACTTC. Translated: CSVRQGPHEQYF.